This T cell receptor (beta chain) was recorded in a study of graft-versus-host responses after intestinal transplantation. About the study: Every recipient underwent anti-thymocyte globulin induction, then tacrolimus and steroids for 3 to 4 years.

On this clone itself: Its antigen remains unidentified.

Findings and caveats of the study: Early HvG declines after transplant were associated with peak circulating GvH clone levels. Some GvH clones were seen earlier in gut or blood, suggesting intestinal origin.

This table comes from immunoSEQ multiplex PCR, and its TCRdb copy is limited to in-frame clones, with some not included. The sample lists some 4,000 clones; 65% to 80% were seen once. Graft-derived tissue was subjected to processing to liberate intraepithelial and lamina propria lymphocytes. The V gene's germline CDR1 is SGHTS and CDR2 YDEGEE. Trimming pared 0 bases from V and 8 bases from J, leaving 17 bases between. The CDR3 sequence is 15 residues long. The sequencing used ileum tissue, collected 330 to 350 days after intestinal transplantation. The rearrangement links TRBV5-8 to TRBJ1-2; possible D gene TRBD1, 5 bases. The TCR comes from a human patient who received an intestinal transplant, so some T cells may come from the graft donor. The CDR3 DNA reads as TGTGCCAGCAGCTTGGAACTACGGGGGGAAGGAGGCTACACCTTC. It codes for CASSLELRGEGGYTF.